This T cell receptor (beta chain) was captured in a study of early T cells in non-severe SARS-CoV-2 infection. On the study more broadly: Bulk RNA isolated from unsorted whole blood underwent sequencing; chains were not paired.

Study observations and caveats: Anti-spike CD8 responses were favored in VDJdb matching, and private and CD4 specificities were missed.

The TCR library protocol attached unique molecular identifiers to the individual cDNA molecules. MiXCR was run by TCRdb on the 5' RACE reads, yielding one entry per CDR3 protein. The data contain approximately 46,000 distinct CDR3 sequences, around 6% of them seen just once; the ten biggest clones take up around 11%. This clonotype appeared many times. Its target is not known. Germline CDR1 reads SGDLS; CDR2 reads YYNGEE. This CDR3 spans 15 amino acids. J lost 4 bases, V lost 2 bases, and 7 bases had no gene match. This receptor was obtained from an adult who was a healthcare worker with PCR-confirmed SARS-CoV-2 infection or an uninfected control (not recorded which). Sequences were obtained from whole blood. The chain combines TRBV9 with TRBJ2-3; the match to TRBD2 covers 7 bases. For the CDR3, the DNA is TGTGCCAGCAGCGTTTCCGGACTAGGAGCAGATACGCAGTATTTT. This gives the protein CASSVSGLGADTQYF. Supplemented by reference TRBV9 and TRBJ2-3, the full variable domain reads DSGVTQTPKHLITATGQRVTLRCSPRSGDLSVYWYQQSLDQGLQFLIQYYNGEERAKGNILERFSAQQFPDLHSELNLSSLELGDSALYFCASSVSGLGADTQYFGPGTRLTVL.